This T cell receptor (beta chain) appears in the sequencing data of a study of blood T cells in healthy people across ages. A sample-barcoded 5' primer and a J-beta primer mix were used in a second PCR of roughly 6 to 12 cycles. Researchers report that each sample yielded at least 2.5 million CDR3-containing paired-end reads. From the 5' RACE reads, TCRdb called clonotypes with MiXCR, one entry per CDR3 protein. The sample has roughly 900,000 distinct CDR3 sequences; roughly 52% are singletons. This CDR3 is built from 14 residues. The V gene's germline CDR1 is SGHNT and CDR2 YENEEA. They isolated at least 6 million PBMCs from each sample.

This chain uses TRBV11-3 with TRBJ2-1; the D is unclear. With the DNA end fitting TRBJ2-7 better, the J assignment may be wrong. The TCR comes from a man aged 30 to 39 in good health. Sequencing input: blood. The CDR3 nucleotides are TGTGCCAGCAGCTTAGATAGCTCCTACAATGAGCAGTACTTC. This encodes CASSLDSSYNEQYF.